The 3 T cell receptor beta chains below were found in one sample sequenced in a study of regulatory T cells in long-lasting Graves disease. Time point reported: persistent/refractory GD, antithyroid drugs over 5 years with positive TRAb. RNA from PBMCs was the source of the TCR library. For TCR beta, libraries came from iRepertoire HTBI primers and Arm-PCR of CDR3 regions. Via MiXCR, TCRdb re-called the multiplex PCR reads, giving one row per CDR3 protein. The table has a few hundred thousand distinct CDR3 sequences, about 22% seen once; the top ten hold more than 6%. Material: peripheral blood mononuclear cells (PBMCs), obtained when the disease was refractory, from a patient treated with antithyroid drugs. These receptors came from a female donor with Graves disease.

The chain is built from TRBV19 and TRBJ2-5; D remains ambiguous. CDR1 is LNHDA, CDR2 SQIVND, per germline (reference sequence). Trimming left V 2 bases short and J 5 bases short, with 9 bases between. The CDR3 is 13 amino acids. The DNA for the CDR3 is TGTGCCAGTAGTATACCCGGGTCGGAGACCCAGTACTTC. It is translated as CASSIPGSETQYF. The whole variable domain, filled in from reference TRBV19 and TRBJ2-5, reads DGGITQSPKYLFRKEGQNVTLSCEQNLNHDAMYWYRQDPGQGLRLIYYSQIVNDFQKGDIAEGYSVSREKKESFPLTVTSAQKNPTAFYLCASSIPGSETQYFGPGTRLLVL.

The table lists this clonotype with many counts. CDR3 amino acids: CSVQQRGPPYEQYF. For the CDR3, the DNA is TGCAGCGTCCAACAGCGGGGTCCCCCCTACGAGCAGTACTTC. V usage is TRBV29-1 and J usage is TRBJ2-7; 7 nucleotides agree with TRBD2. With V trimmed by 6 bases and J by 2 bases, 10 bases remained unmatched. Germline V gene sequence: CDR1 SQVTM, CDR2 ANQGSEA. The CDR3 has 14 amino acids.

The chain is built from TRBV15 and TRBJ2-5; D perhaps matches TRBD1 (5 bases). The CDR3 runs 15 residues. V was pared by 3 bases and J by 1 base, with 12 bases between. The germline CDR1 and CDR2 sequences are LNHNV and YYDKDF (reference sequence). This chain's CDR3 is CATSRVRTSQETQYF. In DNA form, the CDR3 reads TGTGCCACCAGCAGGGTGAGGACAAGCCAAGAGACCCAGTACTTC.